A selection of T cell receptor beta chains follows, all from one sample in a study of graft-versus-host responses after intestinal transplantation. Clones were read by immunoSEQ multiplex PCR, and TCRdb kept only the in-frame ones, dropping some. Of fewer than 110,000 clones listed, approximately 94% were seen once; the top ten hold 1.2%. Their antigen targets remain unknown. The sequences come from unstimulated CD8+ T cells sorted from spleen or lymph node cells, collected before intestinal transplant. The origin of the receptors is a human donor who received an intestinal transplant. The CDR3 runs from the conserved cysteine through the conserved F or W. A D gene is named only where the DNA matches it firmly. Part of the rows lack a size; the others show once, few, many or a class for expanded clones.

clone_size: NA
d_call: NA
v_call: TRBV27
j_call: TRBJ2-1
cdr3_nt: TGTGCCAGCAGCCCTAGACCCCCCCCCAATGAGCAGTTCTTC
cdr3_aa: CASSPRPPPNEQFF

clone_size: NA
d_call: TRBD1
v_call: TRBV6-5
j_call: TRBJ1-5
cdr3_nt: TGTGCCAGCAGTTCAGGGGGTTGGAATCAGCCCCAGCATTTT
cdr3_aa: CASSSGGWNQPQHF

clone_size: NA
d_call: TRBD2
v_call: TRBV7-8
j_call: TRBJ2-7
cdr3_nt: TGTGCCAGCAGCCCAAGGGGACGGGGGGGAGATACCTACGAGCAGTACTTC
cdr3_aa: CASSPRGRGGDTYEQYF

clone_size: once
d_call: TRBD2
v_call: TRBV27
j_call: TRBJ2-5
cdr3_nt: TGTGCCAGCAGTTCGACTAGCATGGTTGAGACCCAGTACTTC
cdr3_aa: CASSSTSMVETQYF

clone_size: NA
d_call: NA
v_call: TRBV10-2
j_call: TRBJ2-7
cdr3_nt: TGCGCCAGCAGTGGGGGATCCTCCTACGAGCAGTACTTC
cdr3_aa: CASSGGSSYEQYF

clone_size: NA
d_call: TRBD1
v_call: TRBV7-9
j_call: TRBJ1-2
cdr3_nt: TGTGCCAGCAGCCCCAACAGGGGTGATGGCTACACCTTC
cdr3_aa: CASSPNRGDGYTF

clone_size: NA
d_call: NA
v_call: TRBV11-2
j_call: TRBJ2-5
cdr3_nt: TGTGCCAGCAGCTTATCGTTCGAATTTGAGGGACTAGAGACCCAGTACTTC
cdr3_aa: CASSLSFEFEGLETQYF

clone_size: NA
d_call: NA
v_call: TRBV27
j_call: TRBJ1-6
cdr3_nt: TGTGCCAGCACCAAAGACCCCAATTCACCCCTCCACTTT
cdr3_aa: CASTKDPNSPLHF

clone_size: few
d_call: NA
v_call: TRBV7-9
j_call: TRBJ1-2
cdr3_nt: TGTGCCAGCAGCTTAGTGGGGACAAGTTACAACTATGGCTACACCTTC
cdr3_aa: CASSLVGTSYNYGYTF

clone_size: NA
d_call: NA
v_call: TRBV27
j_call: TRBJ2-1
cdr3_nt: TGTGCCAGCAGTTGGGGGGGACAGCACAATGAGCAGTTCTTC
cdr3_aa: CASSWGGQHNEQFF

clone_size: NA
d_call: NA
v_call: TRBV4-1
j_call: TRBJ1-1
cdr3_nt: TGCGCCAGCAGCCAGTCCGGGTACACTGAAGCTTTCTTT
cdr3_aa: CASSQSGYTEAFF

clone_size: NA
d_call: TRBD2
v_call: TRBV7-2
j_call: TRBJ2-7
cdr3_nt: TGTGCCAGCAGCGATAGACTAGCGGGGGGGTACGAGCAGTACTTC
cdr3_aa: CASSDRLAGGYEQYF

clone_size: once
d_call: TRBD1
v_call: TRBV11-2
j_call: TRBJ2-2
cdr3_nt: TGTGCCAGCAGCCTCGCGACAGGGCCGGCCGGGGAGCTGTTTTTT
cdr3_aa: CASSLATGPAGELFF

clone_size: NA
d_call: TRBD2
v_call: TRBV11-3
j_call: TRBJ2-1
cdr3_nt: TGTGCCAGCAGCCCAAGAGGACTAGCCTTATACAATGAGCAGTTCTTC
cdr3_aa: CASSPRGLALYNEQFF

clone_size: NA
d_call: NA
v_call: TRBV9
j_call: TRBJ2-1
cdr3_nt: TGTGCCAGCAGCTTCAGGGACAATGAGCAGTTCTTC
cdr3_aa: CASSFRDNEQFF

clone_size: NA
d_call: NA
v_call: TRBV7-6
j_call: TRBJ2-5
cdr3_nt: TGTGCCAGCAGCTTAGAGGGGCCTGGAGGGACCCAGTACTTC
cdr3_aa: CASSLEGPGGTQYF

clone_size: NA
d_call: NA
v_call: TRBV9
j_call: TRBJ2-1
cdr3_nt: TGTGCCAGCAGCGTAGCGGGACTGATAAATGAGCAGTTCTTC
cdr3_aa: CASSVAGLINEQFF

clone_size: NA
d_call: TRBD1
v_call: TRBV27
j_call: TRBJ2-7
cdr3_nt: TGTGCCAGCAGCCCCGGGACAGCCTACGAGCAGTACTTC
cdr3_aa: CASSPGTAYEQYF

clone_size: NA
d_call: TRBD2
v_call: TRBV4-1
j_call: TRBJ2-7
cdr3_nt: TGCGCCAGCAGCCAAGATAATAGCGGGATGGGGGGGGAGCAGTACTTC
cdr3_aa: CASSQDNSGMGGEQYF

clone_size: NA
d_call: NA
v_call: TRBV19
j_call: TRBJ2-1
cdr3_nt: TGTGCCAGTAGGATGGGGGCGAATGAGCAGTTCTTC
cdr3_aa: CASRMGANEQFF

clone_size: NA
d_call: NA
v_call: TRBV19
j_call: TRBJ2-7
cdr3_nt: TGTGCCAGTAGTATCAGCGGTGCCTACGAGCAGTACTTC
cdr3_aa: CASSISGAYEQYF

clone_size: NA
d_call: NA
v_call: TRBV6-1
j_call: TRBJ2-7
cdr3_nt: TGTGCCAGCACCTTAGGAGGCAGCACCTACGAGCAGTACTTC
cdr3_aa: CASTLGGSTYEQYF

clone_size: NA
d_call: TRBD1
v_call: TRBV5-6
j_call: TRBJ2-1
cdr3_nt: TGTGCCAGCAGCTTCGGGACAGGGTCCTACAATGAGCAGTTCTTC
cdr3_aa: CASSFGTGSYNEQFF

clone_size: NA
d_call: NA
v_call: TRBV15
j_call: TRBJ1-1
cdr3_nt: TGTGCCACCAGCAGGGGGGGAGCGGACACTGAAGCTTTCTTT
cdr3_aa: CATSRGGADTEAFF